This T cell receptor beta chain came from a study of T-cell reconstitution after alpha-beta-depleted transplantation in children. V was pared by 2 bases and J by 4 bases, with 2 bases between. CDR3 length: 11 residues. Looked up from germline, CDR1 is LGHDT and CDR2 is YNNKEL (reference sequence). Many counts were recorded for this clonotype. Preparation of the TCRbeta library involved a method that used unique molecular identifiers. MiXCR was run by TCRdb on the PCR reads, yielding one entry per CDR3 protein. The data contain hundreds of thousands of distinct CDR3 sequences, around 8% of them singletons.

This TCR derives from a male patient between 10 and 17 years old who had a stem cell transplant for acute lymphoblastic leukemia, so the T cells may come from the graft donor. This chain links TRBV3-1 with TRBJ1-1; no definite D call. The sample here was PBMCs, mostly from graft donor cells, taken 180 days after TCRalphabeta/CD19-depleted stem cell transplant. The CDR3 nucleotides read TGTGCCAGCAGCCAAAGCACTGAAGCTTTCTTT. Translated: CASSQSTEAFF. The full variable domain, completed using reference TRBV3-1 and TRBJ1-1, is DTAVSQTPKYLVTQMGNDKSIKCEQNLGHDTMYWYKQDSKKFLKIMFSYNNKELIINETVPNRFSPKSPDKAHLNLHINSLELGDSAVYFCASSQSTEAFFGQGTRLTVV.